The sequence of this TCR beta chain was determined in a study of CXCR3-negative and CXCR3-positive naive CD8 T cells. The authors prepared UMI-labeled TRB cDNA libraries by 5' RACE. TCRdb re-called the 5' RACE reads; one entry per CDR3 protein, DNA not given. The sample table sets out 100,000 to 150,000 distinct CDR3 sequences. Material: naive CXCR3- CD8+ T cells from blood. Subset in this sample: CD45RO-CCR7+CD27+CD95- naive CD8+ T cells lacking CXCR3 (TNR3-). This sequence was found in a human donor in good health. Some clones in this sample may be carry-over from other donors' samples.

CDR3 residues: CASSKTGTSGFDTQYF. This chain links TRBV4-1 with TRBJ2-3; TCRdb indicates TRBD2, and absent DNA this call remains unverified. The CDR3 runs to 16 residues. The germline gives CDR1 MGHRA, CDR2 YSYEKL.